The clone carrying this TCR beta chain has just a few counts. Antigen specificity is unknown. This sample was included in a study of cytomegalovirus exposure and HLA in healthy donors. Across the whole study: Early on, a data release was issued that held roughly 80 million unique TCRs from HLA-typed donors.

V was clipped by 7 bases and J by 2 bases, with 9 bases between them. In germline, CDR1 is SGDLS, CDR2 YYNGEE. The CDR3 consists of 12 residues. Study outcomes and limitations: TCR beta chains associated with HLA were, in a later analysis, more clonally expanded than equally common others. Researchers catalogued over 150 TCR beta chains as cytomegalovirus-associated.

The PCR employed 60 Vbeta primers together with 13 Jbeta primers. Libraries were prepared by immunoSEQ multiplex PCR; TCRdb keeps only in-frame clonotypes and omits some of them. The table lists 80,000 or so clones, 10% of them singletons. The source material was PBMCs. This clonotype was sampled from a man aged 55 to 70 in good health and CMV-seropositive. The chain links TRBV9 to TRBJ2-5, with D unresolved. The CDR3 sequence is CASSQNQETQYF. For the CDR3, the DNA is TGTGCCAGCTCACAGAATCAAGAGACCCAGTACTTC.